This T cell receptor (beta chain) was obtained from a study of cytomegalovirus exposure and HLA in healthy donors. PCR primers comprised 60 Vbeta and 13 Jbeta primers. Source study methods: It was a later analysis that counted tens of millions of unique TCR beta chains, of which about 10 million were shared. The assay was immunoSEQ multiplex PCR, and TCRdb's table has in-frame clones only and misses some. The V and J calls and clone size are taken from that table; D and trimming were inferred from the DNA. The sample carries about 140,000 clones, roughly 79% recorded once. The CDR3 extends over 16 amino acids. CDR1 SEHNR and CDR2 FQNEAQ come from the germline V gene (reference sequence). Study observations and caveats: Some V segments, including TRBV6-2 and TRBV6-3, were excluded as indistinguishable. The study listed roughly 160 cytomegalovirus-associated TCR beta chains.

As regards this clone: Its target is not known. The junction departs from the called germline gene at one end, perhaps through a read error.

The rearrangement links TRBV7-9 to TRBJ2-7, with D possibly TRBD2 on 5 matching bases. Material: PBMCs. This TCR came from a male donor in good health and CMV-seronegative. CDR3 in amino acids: CSSRHSDGSAGYEQYF. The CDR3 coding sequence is TGTTCCAGCAGGCATTCCGACGGGTCTGCGGGCTACGAGCAGTACTTC.